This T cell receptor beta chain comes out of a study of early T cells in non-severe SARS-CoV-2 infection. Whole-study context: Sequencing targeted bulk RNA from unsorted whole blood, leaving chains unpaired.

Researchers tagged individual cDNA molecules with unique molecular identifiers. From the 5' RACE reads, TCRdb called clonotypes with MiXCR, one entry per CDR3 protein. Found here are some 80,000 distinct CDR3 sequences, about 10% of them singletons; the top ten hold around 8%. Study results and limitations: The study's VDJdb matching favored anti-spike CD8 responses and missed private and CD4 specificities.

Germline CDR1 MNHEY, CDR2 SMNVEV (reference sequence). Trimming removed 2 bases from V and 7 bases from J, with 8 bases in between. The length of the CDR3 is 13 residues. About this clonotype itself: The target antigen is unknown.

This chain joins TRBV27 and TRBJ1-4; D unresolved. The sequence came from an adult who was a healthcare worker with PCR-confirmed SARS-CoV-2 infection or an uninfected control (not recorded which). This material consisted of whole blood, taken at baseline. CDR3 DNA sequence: TGTGCCAGCAGTTTACGGTGGAGTGAAAAACTGTTTTTT. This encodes CASSLRWSEKLFF.